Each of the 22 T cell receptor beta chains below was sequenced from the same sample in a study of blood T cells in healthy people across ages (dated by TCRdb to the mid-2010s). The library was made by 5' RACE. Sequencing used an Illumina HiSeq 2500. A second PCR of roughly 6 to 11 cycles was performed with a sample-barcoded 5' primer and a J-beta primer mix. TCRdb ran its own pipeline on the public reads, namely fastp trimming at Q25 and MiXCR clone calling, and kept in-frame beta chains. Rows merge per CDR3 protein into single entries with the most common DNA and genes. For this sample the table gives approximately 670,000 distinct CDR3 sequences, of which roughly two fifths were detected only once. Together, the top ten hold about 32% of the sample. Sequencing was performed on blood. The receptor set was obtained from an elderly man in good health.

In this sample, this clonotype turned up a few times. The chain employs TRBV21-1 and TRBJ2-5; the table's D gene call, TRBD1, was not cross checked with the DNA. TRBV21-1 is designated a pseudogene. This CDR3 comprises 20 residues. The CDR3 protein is CASSKWDRAAPAGVLAWQYF. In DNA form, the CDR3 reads TGTGCCAGCAGCAAGTGGGACAGGGCGGCACCCGCCGGGGTGCTGGCTTGGCAGTACTTC.

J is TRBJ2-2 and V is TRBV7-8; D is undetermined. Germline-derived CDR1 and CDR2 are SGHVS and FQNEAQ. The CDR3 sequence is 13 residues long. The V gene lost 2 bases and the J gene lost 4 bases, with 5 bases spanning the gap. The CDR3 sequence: CASSLITTGELFF. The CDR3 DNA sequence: TGTGCCAGCAGCTTAATAACCACCGGGGAGCTGTTTTTT.

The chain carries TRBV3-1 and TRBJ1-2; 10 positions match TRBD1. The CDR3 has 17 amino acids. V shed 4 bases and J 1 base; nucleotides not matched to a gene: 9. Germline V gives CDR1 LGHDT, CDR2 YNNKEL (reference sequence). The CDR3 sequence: CASSLLGTGAVNYGYTF. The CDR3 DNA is TGTGCCAGCAGCCTCTTGGGGACAGGGGCGGTTAACTATGGCTACACCTTC.

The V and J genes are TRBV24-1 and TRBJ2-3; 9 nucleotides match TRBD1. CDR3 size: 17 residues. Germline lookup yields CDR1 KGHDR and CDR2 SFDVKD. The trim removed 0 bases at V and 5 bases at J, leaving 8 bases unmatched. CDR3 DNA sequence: TGTGCCACCAGTGATTTGGGGGGACAGGGTTTGGAAGATACGCAGTATTTT. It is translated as CATSDLGGQGLEDTQYF.

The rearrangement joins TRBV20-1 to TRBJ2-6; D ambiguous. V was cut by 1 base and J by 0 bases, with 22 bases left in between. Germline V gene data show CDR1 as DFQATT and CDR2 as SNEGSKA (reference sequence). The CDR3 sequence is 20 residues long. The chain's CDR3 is CSARGSVSRLIPSGANVLTF. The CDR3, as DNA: TGCAGTGCTAGAGGCTCCGTGTCCAGGCTAATACCCTCTGGGGCCAACGTCCTGACTTTC.

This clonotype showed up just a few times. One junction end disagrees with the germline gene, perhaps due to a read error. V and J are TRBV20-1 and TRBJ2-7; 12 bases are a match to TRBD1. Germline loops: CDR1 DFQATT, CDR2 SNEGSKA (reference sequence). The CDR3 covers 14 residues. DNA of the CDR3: TGCAGTGCTAGAACAGGGACAGGGGGCGCCGAGCAGTATTTC. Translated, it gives CSARTGTGGAEQYF.

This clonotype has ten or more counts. CDR3 protein: CSAARPDGHLGEDTQYF. DNA of the CDR3: TGCAGCGCCGCCCGGCCGGACGGACATTTGGGTGAAGATACGCAGTATTTT. The chain couples TRBV29-1 to TRBJ2-3, with a tentative D call TRBD1 (5 bases). Germline CDR1 is SQVTM and CDR2 is ANQGSEA. The CDR3 contains 17 residues. The ends were cut back, 7 bases at V and 5 bases at J, with 28 bases in the middle.

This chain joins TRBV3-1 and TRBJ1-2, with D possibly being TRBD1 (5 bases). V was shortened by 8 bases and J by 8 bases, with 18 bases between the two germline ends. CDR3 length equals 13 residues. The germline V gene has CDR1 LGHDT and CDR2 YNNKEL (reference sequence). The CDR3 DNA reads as TGTGCCAGCCGAACACTGGGGGAGAAGGGCTACACCTTC. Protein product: CASRTLGEKGYTF.

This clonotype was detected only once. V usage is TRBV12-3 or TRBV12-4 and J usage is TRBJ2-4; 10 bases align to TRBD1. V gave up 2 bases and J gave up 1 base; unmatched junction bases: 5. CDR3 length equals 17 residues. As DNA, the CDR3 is TGTGCCAGCAGTTTATACAGACAGGGGGCGGCCAAAAACATTCAGTACTTC. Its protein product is CASSLYRQGAAKNIQYF.

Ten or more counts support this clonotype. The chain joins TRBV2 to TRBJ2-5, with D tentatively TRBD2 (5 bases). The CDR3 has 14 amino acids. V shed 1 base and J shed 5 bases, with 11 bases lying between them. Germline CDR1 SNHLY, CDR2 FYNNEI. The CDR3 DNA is TGTGCCAGCAGTGAAGGGCTAGCAGGCGAGACCCAGTACTTC. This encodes CASSEGLAGETQYF.

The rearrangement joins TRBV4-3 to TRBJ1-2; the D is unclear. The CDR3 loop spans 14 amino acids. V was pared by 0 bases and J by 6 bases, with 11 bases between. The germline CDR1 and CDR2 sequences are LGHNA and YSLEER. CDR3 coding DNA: TGCGCCAGCAGCCAAGATGGAGTCAGGAATGGCTACACCTTC. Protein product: CASSQDGVRNGYTF.

The CDR3 loop is CASSQDRGDLYTGELFF. The CDR3 DNA follows: TGTGCCAGCAGCCAAGATCGCGGGGATCTATACACCGGGGAGCTGTTTTTT. The V and J genes are TRBV3-1 and TRBJ2-2; tentatively, D is TRBD2 (6 bases). V gave up 0 bases and J gave up 3 bases, with 14 bases separating them. The CDR3 length is 17 residues. The germline CDR1 and CDR2 sequences are LGHDT and YNNKEL (reference sequence).

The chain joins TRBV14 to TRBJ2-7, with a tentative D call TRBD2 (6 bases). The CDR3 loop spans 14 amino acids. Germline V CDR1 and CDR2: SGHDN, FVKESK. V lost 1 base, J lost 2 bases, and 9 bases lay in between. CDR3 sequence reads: CASSQGDFAYEQYF. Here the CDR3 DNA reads TGTGCCAGCAGCCAAGGGGACTTTGCCTACGAGCAGTACTTC. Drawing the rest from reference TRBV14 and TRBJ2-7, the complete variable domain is EAGVTQFPSHSVIEKGQTVTLRCDPISGHDNLYWYRRVMGKEIKFLLHFVKESKQDESGMPNNRFLAERTGGTYSTLKVQPAELEDSGVYFCASSQGDFAYEQYFGPGTRLTVT.

Written as DNA, the CDR3 is TGTGCCAGCGGGACAGGAGATTACAATGAGCAGTTCTTC. Encoded protein: CASGTGDYNEQFF. The J gene is TRBJ2-1, the V gene TRBV18; TRBD1 agrees at 8 bases. This CDR3 has 13 amino acids. V lost 8 bases to trimming and J lost 4 bases; unmatched junction nucleotides: 4. CDR1 is KGHSH, CDR2 LQKENI, per germline.

The CDR3 bases are TGTGCCAGCAGCACCTCCGGGGCCAAAGAGACCCAGTACTTC. Translating gives CASSTSGAKETQYF. The chain combines TRBV7-2 with TRBJ2-5, with D perhaps given as TRBD1 or TRBD2 (5 bases each). The CDR3 has 14 amino acids. CDR1 and CDR2 from the germline V gene are SGHTA and FQGNSA. V was clipped by 5 bases and J by 3 bases, with 13 bases between them.

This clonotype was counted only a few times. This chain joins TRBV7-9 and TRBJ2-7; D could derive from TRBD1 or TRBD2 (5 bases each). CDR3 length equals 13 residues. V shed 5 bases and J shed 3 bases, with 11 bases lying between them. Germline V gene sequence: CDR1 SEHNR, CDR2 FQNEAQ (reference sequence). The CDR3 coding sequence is TGTGCCAGCAGCGTAGTTGGGGGCTACGAGCAGTACTTC. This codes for CASSVVGGYEQYF. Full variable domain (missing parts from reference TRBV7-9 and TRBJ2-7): DTGVSQNPRHKITKRGQNVTFRCDPISEHNRLYWYRQTLGQGPEFLTYFQNEAQLEKSRLLSDRFSAERPKGSFSTLEIQRTEQGDSAMYLCASSVVGGYEQYFGPGTRLTVT.

CDR3 bases: TGTGCCAGCAGGGGGGGGCGGGGGGTACAAGAGACCCAGTACTTC. Residues: CASRGGRGVQETQYF. The V call is TRBV25-1, the J call TRBJ2-4; 8 positions agree with TRBD2. The DNA end is more similar to TRBJ2-5, so the J call may be wrong. This CDR3 has 15 residues. Germline lookup yields CDR1 MGHDK and CDR2 SYGVNS.

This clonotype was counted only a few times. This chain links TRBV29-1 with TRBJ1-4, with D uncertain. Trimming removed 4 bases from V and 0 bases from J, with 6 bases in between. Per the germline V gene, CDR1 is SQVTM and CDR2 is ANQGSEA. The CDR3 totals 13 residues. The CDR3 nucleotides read TGCAGCGTTGTGGTTGCAACTAATGAAAAACTGTTTTTT. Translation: CSVVVATNEKLFF. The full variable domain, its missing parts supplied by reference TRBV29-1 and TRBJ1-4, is SAVISQKPSRDICQRGTSLTIQCQVDSQVTMMFWYRQQPGQSLTLIATANQGSEATYESGFVIDKFPISRPNLTFSTLTVSNMSPEDSSIYLCSVVVATNEKLFFGSGTQLSVL.

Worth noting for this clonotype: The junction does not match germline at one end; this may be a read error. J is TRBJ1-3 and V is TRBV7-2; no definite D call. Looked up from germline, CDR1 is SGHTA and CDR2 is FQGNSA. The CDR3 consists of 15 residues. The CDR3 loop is CASSLGALAGNTIYF. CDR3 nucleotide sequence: TGTGCCAGCAGCTTAGGGGCGCTCGCTGGCAACACCATATATTTT.

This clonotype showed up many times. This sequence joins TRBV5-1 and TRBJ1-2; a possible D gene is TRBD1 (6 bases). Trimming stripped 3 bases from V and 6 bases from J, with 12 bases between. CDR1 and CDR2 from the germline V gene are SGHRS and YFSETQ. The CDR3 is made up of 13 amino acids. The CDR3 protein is CASSSQQGDGYTF. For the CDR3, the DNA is TGCGCCAGCAGCTCCCAACAGGGCGATGGCTACACCTTC.

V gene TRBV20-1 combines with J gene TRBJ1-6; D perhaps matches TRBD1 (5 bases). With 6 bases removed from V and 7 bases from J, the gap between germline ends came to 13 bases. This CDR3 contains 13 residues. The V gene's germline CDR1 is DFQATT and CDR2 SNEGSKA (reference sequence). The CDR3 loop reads CSARGPENSPLHF. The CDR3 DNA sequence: TGCAGTGCGAGGGGCCCAGAGAATTCACCCCTCCACTTT.

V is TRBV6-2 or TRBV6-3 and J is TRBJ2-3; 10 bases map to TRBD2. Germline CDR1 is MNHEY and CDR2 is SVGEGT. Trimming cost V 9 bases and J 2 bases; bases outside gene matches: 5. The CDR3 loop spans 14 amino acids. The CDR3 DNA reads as TGTGCCAGTCTAGCGGGGGCCGTCACAGATACGCAGTATTTT. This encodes CASLAGAVTDTQYF.